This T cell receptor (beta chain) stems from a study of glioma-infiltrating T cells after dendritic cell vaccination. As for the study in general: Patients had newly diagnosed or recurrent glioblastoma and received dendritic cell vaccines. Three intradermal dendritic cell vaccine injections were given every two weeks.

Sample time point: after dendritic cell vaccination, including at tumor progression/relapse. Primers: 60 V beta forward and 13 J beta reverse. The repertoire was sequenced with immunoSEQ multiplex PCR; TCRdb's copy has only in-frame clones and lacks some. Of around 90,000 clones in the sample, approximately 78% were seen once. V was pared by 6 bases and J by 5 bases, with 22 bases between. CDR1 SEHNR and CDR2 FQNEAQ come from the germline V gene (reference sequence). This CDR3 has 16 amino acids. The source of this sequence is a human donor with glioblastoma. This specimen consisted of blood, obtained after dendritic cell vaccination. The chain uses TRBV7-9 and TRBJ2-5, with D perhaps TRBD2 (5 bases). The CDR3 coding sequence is TGTGCCAGCAGTTCTCCTCGGGTCAACACGGGGGAGACCCAGTACTTC. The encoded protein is CASSSPRVNTGETQYF. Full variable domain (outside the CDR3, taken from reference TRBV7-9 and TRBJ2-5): DTGVSQNPRHKITKRGQNVTFRCDPISEHNRLYWYRQTLGQGPEFLTYFQNEAQLEKSRLLSDRFSAERPKGSFSTLEIQRTEQGDSAMYLCASSSPRVNTGETQYFGPGTRLLVL.